This TCR beta chain derives from a study of post-analysis software for immune sequencing data. Across the study: The disease courses spanned relapsing-remitting, secondary progressive and progressive-relapsing forms of multiple sclerosis.

About this clonotype: The antigen is not known.

CDR1 is SGHRS, CDR2 YFSETQ, per germline. V was shortened by 1 base and J by 5 bases, with 14 bases between the two germline ends. The CDR3 covers 15 residues. Broader study findings: Patients carried four or five TRBV segments more frequently than controls did, and TRBV5-6, TRBV5-1 and TRBV20-1 were among them. Multiple sclerosis patients had significantly lower normalized Chao1 diversity than controls. Batch-mates among the samples co-clustered strongly by F measure.

The library was made from cDNA and included unique molecular identifiers. T cells numbering about 0.85 to 11 million yielded roughly 0.5 million cDNA molecules. MiXCR, run by TCRdb on the PCR reads, gives a single entry per CDR3 protein. Of under 650,000 distinct CDR3 sequences listed, roughly two fifths were seen once; the top ten hold 1.7%. The source of this sequence is a girl aged 5 to 17 with multiple sclerosis. The rearrangement joins TRBV5-1 to TRBJ2-3, with D perhaps TRBD2 (5 bases). Sequenced input: blood. CDR3 nucleotides: TGCGCCAGCAGCTTGCAGAACGGGGTCGTAGATACGCAGTATTTT. Translating gives CASSLQNGVVDTQYF.